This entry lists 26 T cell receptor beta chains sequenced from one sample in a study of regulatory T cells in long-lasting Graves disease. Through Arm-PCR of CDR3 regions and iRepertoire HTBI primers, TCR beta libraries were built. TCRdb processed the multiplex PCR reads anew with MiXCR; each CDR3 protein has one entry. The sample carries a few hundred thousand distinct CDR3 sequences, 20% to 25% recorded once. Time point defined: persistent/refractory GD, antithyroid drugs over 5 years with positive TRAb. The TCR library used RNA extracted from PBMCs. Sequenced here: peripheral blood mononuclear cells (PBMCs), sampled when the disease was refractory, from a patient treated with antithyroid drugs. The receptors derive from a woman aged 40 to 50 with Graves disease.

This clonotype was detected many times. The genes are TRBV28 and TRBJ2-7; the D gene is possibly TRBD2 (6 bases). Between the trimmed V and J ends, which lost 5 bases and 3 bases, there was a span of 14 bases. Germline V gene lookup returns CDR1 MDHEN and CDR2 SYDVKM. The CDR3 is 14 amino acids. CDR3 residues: CASSLTSGGYEQYF. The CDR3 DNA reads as TGTGCCAGCAGTCTTACATCCGGGGGCTACGAGCAGTACTTC.

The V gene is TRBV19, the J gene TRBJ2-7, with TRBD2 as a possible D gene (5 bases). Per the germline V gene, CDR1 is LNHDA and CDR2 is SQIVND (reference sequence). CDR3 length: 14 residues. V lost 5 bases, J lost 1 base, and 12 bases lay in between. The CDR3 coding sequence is TGTGCCAGTAGTTGGGAGTCCAGGTCCTACGAGCAGTACTTC. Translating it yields CASSWESRSYEQYF.

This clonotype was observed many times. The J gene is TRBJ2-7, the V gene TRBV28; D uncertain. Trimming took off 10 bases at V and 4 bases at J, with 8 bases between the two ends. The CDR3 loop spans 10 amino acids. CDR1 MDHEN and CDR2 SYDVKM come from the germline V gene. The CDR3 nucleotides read TGTGCCACCTACCAATACGAGCAGTACTTC. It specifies CATYQYEQYF.

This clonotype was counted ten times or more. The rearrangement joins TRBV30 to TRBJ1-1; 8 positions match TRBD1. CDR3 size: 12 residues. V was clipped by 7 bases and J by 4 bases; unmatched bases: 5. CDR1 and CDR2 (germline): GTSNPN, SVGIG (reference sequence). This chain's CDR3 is CASTGASTEAFF. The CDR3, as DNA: TGTGCCTCGACAGGGGCCAGCACTGAAGCTTTCTTT.

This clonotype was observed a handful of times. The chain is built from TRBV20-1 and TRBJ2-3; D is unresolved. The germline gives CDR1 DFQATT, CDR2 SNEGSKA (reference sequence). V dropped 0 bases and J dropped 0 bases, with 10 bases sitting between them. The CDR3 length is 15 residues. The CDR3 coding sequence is TGCAGTGCTAGAGAATCGCAACTTAGCACAGATACGCAGTATTTT. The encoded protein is CSARESQLSTDTQYF.

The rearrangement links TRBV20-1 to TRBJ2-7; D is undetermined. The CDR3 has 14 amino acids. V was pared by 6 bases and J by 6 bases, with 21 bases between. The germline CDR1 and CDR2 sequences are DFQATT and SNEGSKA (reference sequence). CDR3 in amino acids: CSARPPPAYGEQYF. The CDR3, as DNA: TGCAGTGCCCGCCCCCCTCCCGCCTATGGCGAGCAGTACTTC.

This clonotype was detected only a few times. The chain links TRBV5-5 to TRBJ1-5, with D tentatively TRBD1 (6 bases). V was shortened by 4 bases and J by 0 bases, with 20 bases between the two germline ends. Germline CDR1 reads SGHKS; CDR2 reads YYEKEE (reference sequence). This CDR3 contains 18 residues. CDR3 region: CASSRYYRDTYSNQPQHF. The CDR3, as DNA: TGTGCCAGCAGCCGTTATTACCGGGACACCTATAGCAATCAGCCCCAGCATTTT.

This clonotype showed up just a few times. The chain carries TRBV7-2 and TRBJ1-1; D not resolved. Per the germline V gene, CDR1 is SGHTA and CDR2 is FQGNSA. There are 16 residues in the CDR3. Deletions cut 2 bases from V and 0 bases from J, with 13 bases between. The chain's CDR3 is CASSLLWPRLNTEAFF. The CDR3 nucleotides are TGTGCCAGCAGCTTATTGTGGCCGCGACTGAACACTGAAGCTTTCTTT.

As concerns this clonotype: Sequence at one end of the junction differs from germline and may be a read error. In DNA, the CDR3 is TGTGCCAGCAGTTTAAGGGGGTACAGTGAGCAGTTCTTC. This sequence encodes CASSLRGYSEQFF. The chain couples TRBV27 to TRBJ2-1; tentatively, D is TRBD1 (6 bases). Germline V lookup: CDR1 MNHEY, CDR2 SMNVEV (reference sequence). The CDR3 length is 13 residues.

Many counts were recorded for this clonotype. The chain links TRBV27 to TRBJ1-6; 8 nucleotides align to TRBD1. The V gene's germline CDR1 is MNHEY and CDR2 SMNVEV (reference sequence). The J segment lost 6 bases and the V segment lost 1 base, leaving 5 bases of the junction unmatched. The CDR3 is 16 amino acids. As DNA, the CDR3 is TGTGCCAGCAGTTTATTGGGACAGGCGTTTAATTCACCCCTCCACTTT. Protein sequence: CASSLLGQAFNSPLHF.

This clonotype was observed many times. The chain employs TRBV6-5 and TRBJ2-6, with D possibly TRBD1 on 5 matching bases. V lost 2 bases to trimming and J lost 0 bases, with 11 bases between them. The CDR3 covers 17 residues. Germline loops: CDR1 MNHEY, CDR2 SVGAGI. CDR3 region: CASSYRGGNSGANVLTF. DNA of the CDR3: TGTGCCAGCAGTTACAGGGGCGGTAACTCTGGGGCCAACGTCCTGACTTTC.

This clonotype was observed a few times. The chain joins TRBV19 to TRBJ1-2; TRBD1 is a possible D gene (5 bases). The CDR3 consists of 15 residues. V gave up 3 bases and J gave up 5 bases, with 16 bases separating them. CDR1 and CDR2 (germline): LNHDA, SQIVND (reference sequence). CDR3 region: CASSILVGTAYGYTF. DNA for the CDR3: TGTGCCAGTAGTATTCTGGTAGGGACGGCTTATGGCTACACCTTC. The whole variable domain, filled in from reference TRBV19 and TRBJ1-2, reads DGGITQSPKYLFRKEGQNVTLSCEQNLNHDAMYWYRQDPGQGLRLIYYSQIVNDFQKGDIAEGYSVSREKKESFPLTVTSAQKNPTAFYLCASSILVGTAYGYTFGSGTRLTVV.

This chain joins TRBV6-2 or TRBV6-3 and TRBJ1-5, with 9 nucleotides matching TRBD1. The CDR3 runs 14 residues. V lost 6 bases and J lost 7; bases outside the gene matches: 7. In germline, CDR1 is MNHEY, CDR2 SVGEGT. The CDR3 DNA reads TGTGCCAGCAGGTACCGGGACAGGGACCAGCCCCAGCATTTT. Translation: CASRYRDRDQPQHF.

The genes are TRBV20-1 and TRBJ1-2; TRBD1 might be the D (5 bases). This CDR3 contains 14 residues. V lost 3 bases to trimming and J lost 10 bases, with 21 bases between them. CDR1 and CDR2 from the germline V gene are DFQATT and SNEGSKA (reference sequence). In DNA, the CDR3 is TGCAGTGCTAGTAAGATTCAGGGAACCCATGACTACACCTTC. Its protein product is CSASKIQGTHDYTF.

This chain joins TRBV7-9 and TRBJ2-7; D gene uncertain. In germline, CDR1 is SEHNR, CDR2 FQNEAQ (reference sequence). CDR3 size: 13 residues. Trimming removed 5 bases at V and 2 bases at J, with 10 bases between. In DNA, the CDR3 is TGTGCCAGCAGCCCCGCCAGGACCTACGAGCAGTACTTC. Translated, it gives CASSPARTYEQYF.

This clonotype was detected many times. The CDR3 region is CASSKLANYGYTF. The CDR3 DNA reads TGTGCCAGCAGTAAATTAGCTAACTATGGCTACACCTTC. The chain is built from TRBV2 and TRBJ1-2; no clear D gene. The CDR3 is 13 amino acids. The V gene lost 5 bases and the J gene lost 0 bases, with 7 bases spanning the gap. CDR1 and CDR2 (germline): SNHLY, FYNNEI.

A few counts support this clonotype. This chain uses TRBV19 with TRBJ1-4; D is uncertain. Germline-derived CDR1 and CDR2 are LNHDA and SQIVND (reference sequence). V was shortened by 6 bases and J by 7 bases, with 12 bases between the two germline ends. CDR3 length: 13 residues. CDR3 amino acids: CASSPRGAEKLFF. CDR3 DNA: TGTGCCAGTAGCCCCCGTGGAGCTGAAAAACTGTTTTTT.

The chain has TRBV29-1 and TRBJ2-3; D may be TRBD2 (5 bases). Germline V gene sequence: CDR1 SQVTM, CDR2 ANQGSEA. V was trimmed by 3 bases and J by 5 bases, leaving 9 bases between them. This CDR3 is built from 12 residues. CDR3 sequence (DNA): TGCAGCGTTGATCGGGGTCAAGATACGCAGTATTTT. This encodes CSVDRGQDTQYF.

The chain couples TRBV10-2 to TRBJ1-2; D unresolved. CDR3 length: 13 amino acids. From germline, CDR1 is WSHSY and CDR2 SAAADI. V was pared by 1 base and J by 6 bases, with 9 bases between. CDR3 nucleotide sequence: TGCGCCAGCAGTGAGTACCAGAAGAATGGCTACACCTTC. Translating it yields CASSEYQKNGYTF.

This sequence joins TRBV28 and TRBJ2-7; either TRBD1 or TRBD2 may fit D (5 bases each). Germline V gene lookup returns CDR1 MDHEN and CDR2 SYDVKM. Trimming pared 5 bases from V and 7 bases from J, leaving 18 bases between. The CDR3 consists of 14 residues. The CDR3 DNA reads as TGTGCCAGCAGTCGGACGACTCCGGGGCGAGAGCAGTACTTC. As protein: CASSRTTPGREQYF.

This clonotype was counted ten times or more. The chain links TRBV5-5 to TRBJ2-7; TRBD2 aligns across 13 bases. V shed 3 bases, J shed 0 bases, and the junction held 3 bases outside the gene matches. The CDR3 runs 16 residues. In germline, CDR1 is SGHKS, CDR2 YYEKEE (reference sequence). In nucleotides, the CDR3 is TGTGCCAGCAGCTCGACTAGCGGGAGGTTCTCCTACGAGCAGTACTTC. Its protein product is CASSSTSGRFSYEQYF.

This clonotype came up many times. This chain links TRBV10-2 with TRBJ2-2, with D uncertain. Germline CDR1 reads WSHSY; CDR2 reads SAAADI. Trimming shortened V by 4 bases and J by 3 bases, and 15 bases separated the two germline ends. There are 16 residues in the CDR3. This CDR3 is CASSGAGSSDTGELFF. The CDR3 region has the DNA TGCGCCAGCAGTGGAGCCGGCTCTTCCGACACCGGGGAGCTGTTTTTT.

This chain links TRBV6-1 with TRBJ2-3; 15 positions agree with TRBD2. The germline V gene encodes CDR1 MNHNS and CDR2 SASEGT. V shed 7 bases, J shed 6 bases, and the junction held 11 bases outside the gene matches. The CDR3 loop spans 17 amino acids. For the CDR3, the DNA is TGTGCCAGCACCCTTTTAGGACTAGCGGGAGGGTCGGATACGCAGTATTTT. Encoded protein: CASTLLGLAGGSDTQYF.

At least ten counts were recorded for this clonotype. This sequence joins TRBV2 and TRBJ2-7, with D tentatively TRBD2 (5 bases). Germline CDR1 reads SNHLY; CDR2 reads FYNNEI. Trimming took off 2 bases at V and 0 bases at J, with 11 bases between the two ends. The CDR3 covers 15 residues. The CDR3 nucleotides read TGTGCCAGCAGTGAATACGAGCGGTTCTCCTACGAGCAGTACTTC. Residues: CASSEYERFSYEQYF.

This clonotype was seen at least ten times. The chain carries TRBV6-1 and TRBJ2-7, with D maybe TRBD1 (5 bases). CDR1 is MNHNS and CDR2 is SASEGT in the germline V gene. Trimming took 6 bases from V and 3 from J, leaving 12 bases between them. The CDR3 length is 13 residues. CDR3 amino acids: CASRANRGYEQYF. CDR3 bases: TGTGCCAGCAGAGCAAATAGGGGCTACGAGCAGTACTTC.

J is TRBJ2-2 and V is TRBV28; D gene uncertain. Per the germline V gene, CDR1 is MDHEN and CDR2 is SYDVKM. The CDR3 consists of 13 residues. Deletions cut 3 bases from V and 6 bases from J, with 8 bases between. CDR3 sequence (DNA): TGTGCCAGCAGTTTCATCGGCCCCGGGGAGCTGTTTTTT. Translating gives CASSFIGPGELFF.